A selection of T cell receptor beta chains follows, all from one sample in a study of blood T cell repertoires in COVID-19. Measured with immunoSEQ multiplex PCR; TCRdb has only the in-frame clones, and not every one. The table has nearly 50,000 clones, 85% seen once; the top ten hold over 4.5%. The sequenced material came from peripheral blood. These TCRs come from an older woman with acute or convalescent COVID-19. Each CDR3 is given with its conserved first and last residue. D genes are given only for firm matches. Clone size, where shown, is once, few, many, or a class for clones that have expanded.

D: TRBD2
size: NA
V: TRBV30
J: TRBJ2-2
DNA: TGTGCCTGGAGCCCGGGAGGAACGATCACCGGGGAGCTGTTTTTT
CDR3: CAWSPGGTITGELFF

D: NA
size: NA
V: TRBV6-1
J: TRBJ2-5
DNA: TGTGCCAGCAGTGACCAGGACTACCGCGAAGAGACCCAGTACTTC
CDR3: CASSDQDYREETQYF

D: NA
size: NA
V: TRBV19
J: TRBJ1-6
DNA: TGTGCCAGTAGCCCTTCCAAGCCGACACCCCTCCACTTT
CDR3: CASSPSKPTPLHF

D: TRBD1
size: once
V: TRBV7-9
J: TRBJ1-4
DNA: TGTGCCAGCAGCACCAGGACAGGGTTGGGGGAAAAACTGTTTTTT
CDR3: CASSTRTGLGEKLFF

D: NA
size: NA
V: TRBV20-1
J: TRBJ1-2
DNA: TGCAGTGCTAGTCCTCCCAGGGGTCTAAACTATGGCTACACCTTC
CDR3: CSASPPRGLNYGYTF

D: NA
size: NA
V: TRBV4-2
J: TRBJ2-7
DNA: TGTGCCAGCAGCCAAGAACCCCAGTTGGACGAGCAGTACTTC
CDR3: CASSQEPQLDEQYF

D: TRBD2
size: NA
V: TRBV20-1
J: TRBJ2-5
DNA: TGCAGTGCTAGTCCCGATGGGGGGGATGTGTACTTC
CDR3: CSASPDGGDVYF

D: NA
size: NA
V: TRBV1
J: TRBJ1-1
DNA: TGCACCAGCAGCCAGCTCGTAGGGGGGGCCTCATTGGAGGAAGCTTTCTTT
CDR3: CTSSQLVGGASLEEAFF

D: TRBD2
size: NA
V: TRBV4-2
J: TRBJ2-1
DNA: TGTGCCAGCAGCCTCTCCAATGTGGCTAGCGGATCCTACAATGAGCAGTTCTTC
CDR3: CASSLSNVASGSYNEQFF

D: TRBD1
size: NA
V: TRBV4-1
J: TRBJ1-1
DNA: TGCGCCAGCAGCCTTGTAAGGGGGCACACTGAAGCTTTCTTT
CDR3: CASSLVRGHTEAFF

D: NA
size: NA
V: TRBV21-1
J: TRBJ2-7
DNA: TGTGCCAGCAAGGGAGAGGGGACAGGGTCCTACGAGCAGTACTTC
CDR3: CASKGEGTGSYEQYF

D: TRBD1
size: NA
V: TRBV3-1/TRBV3-2
J: TRBJ2-2
DNA: TGTGCCAGCGGACGTCCTCGACAGGGGGTCACCGGGGAGCTGTTTTTT
CDR3: CASGRPRQGVTGELFF

D: NA
size: NA
V: TRBV7-2
J: TRBJ1-1
DNA: TGTGCCAGCAGCTCCTTAAGGGGGACTGAAGCTTTCTTT
CDR3: CASSSLRGTEAFF

D: NA
size: NA
V: TRBV7-8
J: TRBJ2-5
DNA: TGTGCCAGCAGCCCCCGACTTGCGATTAGGGAGACCCAGTACTTC
CDR3: CASSPRLAIRETQYF

D: TRBD2
size: once
V: TRBV11-3
J: TRBJ2-2
DNA: TGTGCCAGCAGCTTGGGACGGGAGGTTACCGGGGAGCTGTTTTTT
CDR3: CASSLGREVTGELFF

D: TRBD1
size: NA
V: TRBV9
J: TRBJ2-1
DNA: TGTGCCAGCAGCGCCCGTGCGGGACAGGATTTCCCTACCTACAATGAGCAGTTCTTC
CDR3: CASSARAGQDFPTYNEQFF

D: TRBD2
size: NA
V: TRBV19
J: TRBJ2-5
DNA: TGTGCCAGTAGCGAGCGGGAGTTGGTCGGAGAGACCCAGTACTTC
CDR3: CASSERELVGETQYF

D: NA
size: NA
V: TRBV15
J: TRBJ2-5
DNA: TGTGCCACCAGCAGAGATTCTCGAGAGACCCAGTACTTC
CDR3: CATSRDSRETQYF

D: NA
size: NA
V: TRBV29-1
J: TRBJ2-7
DNA: TGCAGCGCTGGGACTCCCGATATGGAGCAGTACTTC
CDR3: CSAGTPDMEQYF

D: NA
size: NA
V: TRBV5-6
J: TRBJ1-2
DNA: TGTGCCAGCAGCCCTGAGGGGGTTTATGGCTACACCTTC
CDR3: CASSPEGVYGYTF

D: TRBD1
size: NA
V: TRBV5-8
J: TRBJ1-5
DNA: TGTGCCAGCAGCTTGGGACAGGGAGAGCCCCAGCATTTT
CDR3: CASSLGQGEPQHF

D: NA
size: NA
V: TRBV11-3
J: TRBJ2-1
DNA: TGTGCCAGCAGCTTAGAGTGGGGCTCCATGGAGGAGCAGTTCTTC
CDR3: CASSLEWGSMEEQFF

D: NA
size: few
V: TRBV28
J: TRBJ1-2
DNA: TGTGCCAGCAGTCGGCTGACAGGAGCAAACTATGGCTACACCTTC
CDR3: CASSRLTGANYGYTF

D: NA
size: NA
V: TRBV7-3
J: TRBJ2-2
DNA: TGTGCCAGCAGCCAGCCGACAGACACCGGGGAGCTGTTTTTT
CDR3: CASSQPTDTGELFF

D: NA
size: NA
V: TRBV18
J: TRBJ2-2
DNA: TGTGCCAGCTCACCTATCTCACAGGCCGGGGAGCTGTTTTTT
CDR3: CASSPISQAGELFF

D: TRBD1
size: once
V: TRBV6-2/TRBV6-3
J: TRBJ1-4
DNA: TGTGCCAGCAGTTACTCGACGGGGACAGTCCCAACTAATGAAAAACTGTTTTTT
CDR3: CASSYSTGTVPTNEKLFF

D: NA
size: NA
V: TRBV7-9
J: TRBJ1-2
DNA: TGTGCCAGCAGCTTAGCGCGGGCATCTGATGGCTACACCTTC
CDR3: CASSLARASDGYTF

D: NA
size: NA
V: TRBV7-2
J: TRBJ2-7
DNA: TGTGCCAGCAGCTTAGAGGGCGGGGTAAGCTCCTACGAGCAGTACTTC
CDR3: CASSLEGGVSSYEQYF

D: NA
size: NA
V: TRBV3-1/TRBV3-2
J: TRBJ1-2
DNA: TGTGCCAGCAGCCAGCAGGGTTACTATGGCTACACCTTC
CDR3: CASSQQGYYGYTF

D: NA
size: NA
V: TRBV7-9
J: TRBJ2-3
DNA: TGTGCCAGCGGGGCGAACACAGGGCCGGGAACAGATACGCAGTATTTT
CDR3: CASGANTGPGTDTQYF

D: NA
size: NA
V: TRBV2
J: TRBJ2-1
DNA: TGTGCCACATCGACAGGCGGCTCCTACAATGAGCAGTTCTTC
CDR3: CATSTGGSYNEQFF

D: TRBD2
size: NA
V: TRBV24-1
J: TRBJ2-1
DNA: TGTGCCACCAGTGATCCCGGACTAGCGGGGCAGGGTGAGCAGTTCTTC
CDR3: CATSDPGLAGQGEQFF

D: TRBD1
size: once
V: TRBV14
J: TRBJ1-2
DNA: TGTGCCAGCAGCCCCTACGGGGGACAGGGGAGCTATGGCTACACCTTC
CDR3: CASSPYGGQGSYGYTF

D: NA
size: NA
V: TRBV12-3/TRBV12-4
J: TRBJ1-6
DNA: TGTGCCAGCAGCAGAGACAGGAATTCACCCCTCCACTTT
CDR3: CASSRDRNSPLHF

D: TRBD1
size: NA
V: TRBV19
J: TRBJ2-6
DNA: TGTGCCAGTAGCCTCCGGGACAGGGGGCTCGGGGCCAACGTCCTGACTTTC
CDR3: CASSLRDRGLGANVLTF

D: TRBD2
size: once
V: TRBV6-4
J: TRBJ2-1
DNA: TGTGCCAGCAGTGACTCAGGGCGGGGGGGCATTAATGAGCAGTTCTTC
CDR3: CASSDSGRGGINEQFF

D: TRBD2
size: NA
V: TRBV2
J: TRBJ2-3
DNA: TGTGCCAGCAGACGGGGGGGCGCAGATACGCAGTATTTT
CDR3: CASRRGGADTQYF

D: NA
size: once
V: TRBV2
J: TRBJ2-1
DNA: TGTGCCAGCAGTGGTCAGACTTACAATGAGCAGTTCTTC
CDR3: CASSGQTYNEQFF

D: NA
size: NA
V: TRBV6-5
J: TRBJ1-2
DNA: TGTGCCAGCAGTTACAGTCCCCTCACATTGAATGGCTACACCTTC
CDR3: CASSYSPLTLNGYTF

D: NA
size: NA
V: TRBV6-2/TRBV6-3
J: TRBJ2-1
DNA: TGTGCCAGCAGTTACGCTAGTCTCTATGAGCAGTTCTTC
CDR3: CASSYASLYEQFF

D: TRBD1
size: once
V: TRBV5-1
J: TRBJ1-2
DNA: TGCGCCAGCAGCTTGTGGGGACAGGGGGCTTCGGAGATTGACGGCTACACCTTC
CDR3: CASSLWGQGASEIDGYTF

D: NA
size: NA
V: TRBV6-5
J: TRBJ2-3
DNA: TGTGCCAGCAGTCGGACACGCAGCTTTACAGATACGCAGTATTTT
CDR3: CASSRTRSFTDTQYF

D: NA
size: few
V: TRBV28
J: TRBJ1-3
DNA: TGTGCCAGCAGTTCAATGGGGAGCTCTGGAAACACCATATATTTT
CDR3: CASSSMGSSGNTIYF

D: NA
size: NA
V: TRBV7-2
J: TRBJ2-4
DNA: TGTGCCAGCAGCCCGGACAGAGCCAAAAACATTCAGTACTTC
CDR3: CASSPDRAKNIQYF

D: TRBD1
size: once
V: TRBV19
J: TRBJ1-5
DNA: TGTGCCAGTACCCCGGGACAGGGTCGCAATCAGCCCCAGCATTTT
CDR3: CASTPGQGRNQPQHF

D: NA
size: once
V: TRBV20-1
J: TRBJ2-3
DNA: TGCAGTGCTAGTCGAGATACGCAGTATTTT
CDR3: CSASRDTQYF

D: NA
size: NA
V: TRBV3-1/TRBV3-2
J: TRBJ2-1
DNA: TGTGCCAGCAGCCAAGACAGGGTCTTGGAGCAGTTCTTC
CDR3: CASSQDRVLEQFF

D: TRBD1
size: NA
V: TRBV7-6
J: TRBJ2-7
DNA: TGTGCCAGCAGCTTGGACAGGAGAGCCTACGAGCAGTACTTC
CDR3: CASSLDRRAYEQYF

D: TRBD2
size: few
V: TRBV19
J: TRBJ2-3
DNA: TGTGCCAGTACCCCTAGCGGGAGGGCCCCAAGGGATACGCAGTATTTT
CDR3: CASTPSGRAPRDTQYF

D: TRBD1
size: NA
V: TRBV2
J: TRBJ1-4
DNA: TGTGCCAGCACTTATGGGGCAGGGGGGAATGAAAAACTGTTTTTT
CDR3: CASTYGAGGNEKLFF

D: TRBD1
size: NA
V: TRBV9
J: TRBJ1-3
DNA: TGTGCCAGCAGCGGTGAGGGGACAGGGGGAGGAAACACCATATATTTT
CDR3: CASSGEGTGGGNTIYF